What follows describes a single TCR beta chain. This entry is derived from a study of CD8 T cells in Susac syndrome. A quantity of roughly 0.5 to 1 ug RNA underwent reverse transcription using random hexamers. Across 54 Vbeta and 13 Jbeta, TCR beta CDR3 was amplified with immunoSEQ multiplex PCR. TCRdb itself ran the immunoSEQ multiplex PCR reads through MiXCR, one entry per CDR3 protein. The profile shows more than 150,000 distinct CDR3 sequences, 90% to 95% of them singletons. From blood CD8+ and CD4+ T cells, TCR beta sequences were generated. Bulk CD8+ and CD4+ cells came from magnetic negative isolation; CD8+ TEMRA by FACS. Trimming took 4 bases from V and 3 from J; bases not matched to a gene: 7. The CDR3 extends over 15 amino acids. CDR1 is SGDLS, CDR2 YYNGEE, per germline.

This clonotype originated in a human donor in good health. Material for sequencing was CD4+ T cells from PBMCs. The chain carries TRBV9 and TRBJ1-1, with 9 bases matching TRBD1. The CDR3 nucleotides are TGTGCCAGCAGCCCTCGGACAGGGGAGGACACTGAAGCTTTCTTT. It specifies CASSPRTGEDTEAFF.